This T cell receptor beta chain was recorded in a study of regulatory T cells in long-lasting Graves disease. The overall study: Less than 3 months of antithyroid drugs had been taken by newly diagnosed Graves' patients.

Time point noted: newly diagnosed GD, antithyroid drugs for less than 3 months. From PBMCs, RNA was extracted and then used to make the TCR library. In building TCR beta libraries, iRepertoire HTBI primers were used together with Arm-PCR of CDR3 regions. MiXCR, applied by TCRdb to the multiplex PCR reads, yields one record per CDR3 protein. The sample comprises 200,000 to 250,000 distinct CDR3 sequences, 20% of which are singletons, and approximately 15% rests with the top ten. Germline CDR1 and CDR2: LGHNA and YNFKEQ. J lost 5 bases, V lost 0 bases, and 13 bases had no gene match. The length of the CDR3 is 19 residues. This clonotype was picked up many times.

This chain joins TRBV4-2 and TRBJ2-5; 12 bases map to TRBD2. This receptor was obtained from a female donor with Graves disease. Source: peripheral blood mononuclear cells (PBMCs), taken at new diagnosis, from a patient treated with antithyroid drugs. The CDR3 spells CASSQDKASGGASSETQYF. CDR3 nucleotide sequence: TGTGCCAGCAGCCAAGATAAGGCTAGCGGGGGGGCAAGTAGTGAGACCCAGTACTTC.